The clone carrying this T cell receptor beta chain was seen more than once but under ten times. The CDR3 length is 16 residues. Germline CDR1 reads MGHRA; CDR2 reads YSYEKL. V gave up 0 bases and J gave up 2 bases, with 11 bases separating them. The data belong to a study of patients and donors after allogeneic stem cell transplantation. One entry per CDR3 protein, called by TCRdb with MiXCR from the RT-PCR reads. Of more than 150,000 distinct CDR3 sequences listed, approximately 25% were seen once; the top ten hold roughly a quarter. Sequences were obtained from blood, either unsorted or a sorted T cell fraction (not recorded which). The chain employs TRBV4-1 and TRBJ1-3; D is undetermined. The TCR originated in a human donor who was either an allogeneic HSCT recipient or a stem cell or donor lymphocyte infusion donor (not recorded which). It is not recorded whose cells these are; they may come from a transplant donor. CDR3 sequence (DNA): TGCGCCAGCAGCCAAGATGGGCCAGCTCCTGGAAACACCATATATTTT. This codes for CASSQDGPAPGNTIYF.